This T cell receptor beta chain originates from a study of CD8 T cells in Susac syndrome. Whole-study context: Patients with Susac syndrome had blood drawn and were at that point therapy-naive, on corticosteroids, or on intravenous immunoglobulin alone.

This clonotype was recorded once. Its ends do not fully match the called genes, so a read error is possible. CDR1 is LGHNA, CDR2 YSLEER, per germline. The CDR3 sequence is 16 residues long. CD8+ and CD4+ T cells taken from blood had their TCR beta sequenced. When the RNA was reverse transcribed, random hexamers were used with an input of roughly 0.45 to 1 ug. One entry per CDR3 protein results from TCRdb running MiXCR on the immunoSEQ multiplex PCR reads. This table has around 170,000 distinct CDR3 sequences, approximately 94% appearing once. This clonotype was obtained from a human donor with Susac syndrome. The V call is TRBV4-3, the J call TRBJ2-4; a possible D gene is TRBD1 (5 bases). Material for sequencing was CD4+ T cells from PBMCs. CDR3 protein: CASSEEVRAAKNIQYF. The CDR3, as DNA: TGCGCCAGCAGCGAAGAGGTCAGGGCGGCCAAAAACATTCAGTACTTC.